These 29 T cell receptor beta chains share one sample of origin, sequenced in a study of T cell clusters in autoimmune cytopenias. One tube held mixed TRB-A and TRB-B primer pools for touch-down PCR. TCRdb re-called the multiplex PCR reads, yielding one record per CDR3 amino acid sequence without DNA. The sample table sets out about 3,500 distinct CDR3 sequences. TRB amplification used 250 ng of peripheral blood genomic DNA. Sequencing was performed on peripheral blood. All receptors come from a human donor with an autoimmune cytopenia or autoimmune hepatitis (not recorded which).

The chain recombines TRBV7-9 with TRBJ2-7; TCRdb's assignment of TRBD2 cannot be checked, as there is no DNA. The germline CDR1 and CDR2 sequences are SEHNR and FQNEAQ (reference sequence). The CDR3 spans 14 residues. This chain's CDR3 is CASSSTSGSYEQYF.

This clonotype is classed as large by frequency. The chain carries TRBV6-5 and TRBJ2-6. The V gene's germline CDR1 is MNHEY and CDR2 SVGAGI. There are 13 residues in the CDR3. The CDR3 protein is CASSYAGANVLTF.

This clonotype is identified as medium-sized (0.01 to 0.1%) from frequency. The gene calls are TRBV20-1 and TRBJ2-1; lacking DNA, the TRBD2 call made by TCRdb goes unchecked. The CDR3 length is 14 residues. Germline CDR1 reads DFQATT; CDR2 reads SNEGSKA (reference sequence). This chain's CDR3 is CSAPGLAANNEQFF.

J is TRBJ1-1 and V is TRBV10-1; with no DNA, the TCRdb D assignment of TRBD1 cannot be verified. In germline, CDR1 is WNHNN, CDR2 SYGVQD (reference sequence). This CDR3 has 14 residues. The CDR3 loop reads CASRRGQGNTEAFF.

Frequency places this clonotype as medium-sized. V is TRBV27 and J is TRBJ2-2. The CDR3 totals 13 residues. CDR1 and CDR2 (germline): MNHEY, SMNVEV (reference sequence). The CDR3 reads CASSHVAGGELFF.

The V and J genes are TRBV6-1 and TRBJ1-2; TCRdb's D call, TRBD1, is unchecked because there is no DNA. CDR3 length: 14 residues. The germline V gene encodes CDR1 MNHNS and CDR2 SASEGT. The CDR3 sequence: CASARGSVDYGYTF.

The CDR3: CASSRQRGTTYRTDTQYF. The V and J genes are TRBV28 and TRBJ2-3; checking the TCRdb D call of TRBD1 is not possible without DNA. Germline V gene data show CDR1 as MDHEN and CDR2 as SYDVKM. This CDR3 region has 18 residues.

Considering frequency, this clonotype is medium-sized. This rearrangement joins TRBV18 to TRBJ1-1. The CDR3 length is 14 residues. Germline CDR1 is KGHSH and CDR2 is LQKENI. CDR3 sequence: CASSPLRANTEAFF.

The CDR3 loop reads CASRYSGYRDSYGYTF. This rearrangement joins TRBV10-3 to TRBJ1-2; the D call of TRBD1 rests on TCRdb alone, since no DNA is present to check it. The CDR3 is 16 residues long. Germline V CDR1 and CDR2: ENHRY, SYGVKD.

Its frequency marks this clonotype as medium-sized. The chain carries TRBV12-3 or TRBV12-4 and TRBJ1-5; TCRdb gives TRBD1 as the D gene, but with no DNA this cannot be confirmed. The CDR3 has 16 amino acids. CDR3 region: CASSLGRGDRNQPQHF.

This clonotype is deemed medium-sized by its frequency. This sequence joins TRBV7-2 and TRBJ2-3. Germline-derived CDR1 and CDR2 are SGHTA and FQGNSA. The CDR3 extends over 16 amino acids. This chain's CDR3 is CASSLPVTIRTDTQYF. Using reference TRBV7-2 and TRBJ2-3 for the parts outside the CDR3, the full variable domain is GAGVSQSPSNKVTEKGKDVELRCDPISGHTALYWYRQSLGQGLEFLIYFQGNSAPDKSGLPSDRFSAERTGGSVSTLTIQRTQQEDSAVYLCASSLPVTIRTDTQYFGPGTRLTVL.

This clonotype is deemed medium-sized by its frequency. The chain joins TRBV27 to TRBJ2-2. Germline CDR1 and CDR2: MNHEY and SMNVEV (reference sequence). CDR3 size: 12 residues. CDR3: CASSLGTGELFF.

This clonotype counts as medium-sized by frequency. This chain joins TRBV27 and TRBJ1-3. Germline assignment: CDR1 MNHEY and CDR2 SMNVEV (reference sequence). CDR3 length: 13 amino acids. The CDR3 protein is CASSLGPHSSIYF.

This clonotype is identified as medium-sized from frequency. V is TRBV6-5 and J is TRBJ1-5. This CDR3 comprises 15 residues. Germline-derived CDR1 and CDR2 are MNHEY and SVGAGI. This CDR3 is CASMRAGASNQPQHF.

CDR3 residues: CSARGGSVEGGTDTQYF. The chain links TRBV20-1 to TRBJ2-3; absent DNA, TCRdb's TRBD2 call cannot be checked. The CDR3 contains 17 residues. CDR1 and CDR2 from the germline V gene are DFQATT and SNEGSKA (reference sequence).

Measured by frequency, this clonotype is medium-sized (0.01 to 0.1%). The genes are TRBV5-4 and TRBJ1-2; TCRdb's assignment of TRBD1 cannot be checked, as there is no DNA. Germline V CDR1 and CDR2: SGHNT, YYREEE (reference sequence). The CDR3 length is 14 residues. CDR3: CASRNPRGNYGYTF.

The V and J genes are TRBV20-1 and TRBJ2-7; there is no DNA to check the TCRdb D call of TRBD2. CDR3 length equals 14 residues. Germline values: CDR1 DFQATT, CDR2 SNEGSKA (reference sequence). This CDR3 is CSARAWTISYEQYF.

The CDR3 here is CASSSRWEGVKVNIQYF. The chain recombines TRBV28 with TRBJ2-4; TCRdb's D gene call, TRBD2, goes unchecked for lack of DNA. Germline V gives CDR1 MDHEN, CDR2 SYDVKM. The CDR3 runs 17 residues. The variable domain in full, with the rest retrieved from reference TRBV28 and TRBJ2-4, is DVKVTQSSRYLVKRTGEKVFLECVQDMDHENMFWYRQDPGLGLRLIYFSYDVKMKEKGDIPEGYSVSREKKERFSLILESASTNQTSMYLCASSSRWEGVKVNIQYFGAGTRLSVL.

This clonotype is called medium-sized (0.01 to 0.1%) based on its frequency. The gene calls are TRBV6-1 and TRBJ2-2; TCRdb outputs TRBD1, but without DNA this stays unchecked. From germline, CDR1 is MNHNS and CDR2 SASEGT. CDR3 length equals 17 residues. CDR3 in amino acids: CASSELWGQGIVGELFF.

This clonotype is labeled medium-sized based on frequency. The CDR3: CASSYTPRDRGGETQYF. The chain is built from TRBV6-5 and TRBJ2-5; TCRdb picks TRBD1, but there is no DNA to check that call. The germline V gene encodes CDR1 MNHEY and CDR2 SVGAGI. This CDR3 contains 17 residues.

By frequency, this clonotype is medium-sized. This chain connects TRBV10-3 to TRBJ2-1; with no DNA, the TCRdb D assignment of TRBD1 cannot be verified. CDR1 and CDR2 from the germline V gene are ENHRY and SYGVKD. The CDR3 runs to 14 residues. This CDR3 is CAITSDRVYNEQFF.

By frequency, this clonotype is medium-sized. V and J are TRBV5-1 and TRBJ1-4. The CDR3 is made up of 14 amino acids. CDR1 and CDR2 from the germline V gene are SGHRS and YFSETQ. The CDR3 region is CASSLAVENEKLFF. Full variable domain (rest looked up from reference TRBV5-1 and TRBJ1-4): KAGVTQTPRYLIKTRGQQVTLSCSPISGHRSVSWYQQTPGQGLQFLFEYFSETQRNKGNFPGRFSGRQFSNSRSEMNVSTLELGDSALYLCASSLAVENEKLFFGSGTQLSVL.

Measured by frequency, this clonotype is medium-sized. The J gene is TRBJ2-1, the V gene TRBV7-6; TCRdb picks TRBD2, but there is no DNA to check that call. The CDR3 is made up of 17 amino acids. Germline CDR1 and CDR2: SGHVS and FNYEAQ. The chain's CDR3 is CASSLASAAGSNNEQFF.

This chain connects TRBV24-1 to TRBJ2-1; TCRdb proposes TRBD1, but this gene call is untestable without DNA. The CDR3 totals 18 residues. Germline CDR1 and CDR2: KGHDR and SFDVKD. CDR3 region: CATSDPFTGTGKDNEQFF.

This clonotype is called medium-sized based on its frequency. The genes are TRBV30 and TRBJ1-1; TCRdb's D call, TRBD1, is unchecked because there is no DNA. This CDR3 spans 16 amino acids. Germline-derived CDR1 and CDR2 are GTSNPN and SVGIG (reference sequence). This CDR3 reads CAWSVKGLPRPTEAFF.

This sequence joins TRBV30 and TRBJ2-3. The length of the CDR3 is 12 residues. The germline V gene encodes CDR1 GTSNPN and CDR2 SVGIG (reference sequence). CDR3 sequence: CAWSLLTDTQYF. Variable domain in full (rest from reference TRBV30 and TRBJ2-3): SQTIHQWPATLVQPVGSPLSLECTVEGTSNPNLYWYRQAAGRGLQLLFYSVGIGQISSEVPQNLSASRPQDRQFILSSKKLLLSDSGFYLCAWSLLTDTQYFGPGTRLTVL.

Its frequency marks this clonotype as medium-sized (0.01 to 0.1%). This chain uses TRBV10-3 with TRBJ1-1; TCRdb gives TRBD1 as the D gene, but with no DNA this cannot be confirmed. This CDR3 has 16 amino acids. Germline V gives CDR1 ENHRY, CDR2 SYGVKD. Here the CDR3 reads CAISERGTGGDTEAFF.

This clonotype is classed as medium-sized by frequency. The CDR3 here is CASSGQGLNTEAFF. The chain is built from TRBV5-4 and TRBJ1-1; TCRdb's D call of TRBD1 is untestable without DNA. The CDR3 spans 14 residues. Germline CDR1 and CDR2: SGHNT and YYREEE (reference sequence).

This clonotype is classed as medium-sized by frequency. CDR3 residues: CATSRPPGPQHF. The gene calls are TRBV15 and TRBJ1-5; absent DNA, TCRdb's TRBD1 call cannot be checked. The CDR3 contains 12 residues. CDR1 LNHNV and CDR2 YYDKDF come from the germline V gene (reference sequence).